These T cell receptor beta chains were read from a single sample in a study of persistence of HIV-infected CD4 T cells. Sequencing used immunoSEQ multiplex PCR; TCRdb keeps in-frame clones, though not all of them. The sample shows around 28,000 clones, around 80% of them seen only once. Their target antigens are unknown. Material: CD4+ T cells sorted from PBMCs after 18-hour stimulation, obtained from a patient who received antiretroviral therapy. These receptors were collected from an adult man with HIV who was CMV-seropositive. The CDR3 runs from the conserved cysteine through the conserved F or W. D genes are given only for firm matches. Size is stated for part of the rows, as once, few or many counts, or as a class when the clone is expanded.

CDR3 DNA,CDR3 protein,J gene,V gene,clone size,D gene
TGTGCCAGCAGTTACTCTCTAGCGGGGAACAATGAGCAGTTCTTC,CASSYSLAGNNEQFF,TRBJ2-1,TRBV6-6,.,TRBD2
TGTGCCAGCAGCCAAGGCTTGGGGGGGCAGGGATCCTACGAGCAGTACTTC,CASSQGLGGQGSYEQYF,TRBJ2-7,TRBV3-1/TRBV3-2,.,.
TGTGGACGGGAGGATCTGGGGAACACTGAAGCTTTCTTT,CGREDLGNTEAFF,TRBJ1-1,TRBV7-9,few,.
TGTGCCAGCAGAACACGGGACACTAATGAAAAACTGTTTTTT,CASRTRDTNEKLFF,TRBJ1-4,TRBV6-6,.,.
TGTGCCAGCAGGGAGTACGTCTCCTACGAGCAGTACTTC,CASREYVSYEQYF,TRBJ2-7,TRBV6-5,.,.
TGTGCCAGCAGCTATGAGCGAGGGGGATCCTACAATGAGCAGTTCTTC,CASSYERGGSYNEQFF,TRBJ2-1,TRBV9,.,.
TGCGCCAGCAGCTCACAGGGTTCGGGAAACACCATATATTTT,CASSSQGSGNTIYF,TRBJ1-3,TRBV5-1,.,.
TGTGCCAGCAGTGAACTGCCAGGGAAGAGGGGAAAGTCTTTCTTT,CASSELPGKRGKSFF,TRBJ1-1,TRBV6-1,.,.
TGTGCCAGCAGAGATAACACAGATACGCAGTATTTT,CASRDNTDTQYF,TRBJ2-3,TRBV2,.,.
TGTGCCAGCATCAGGGGGTCCTCTAATGAAAAACTGTTTTTT,CASIRGSSNEKLFF,TRBJ1-4,TRBV21-1,.,.
TGTGCCAGTAGTTTAGGGGTTGAGACAGGCGCTTTCTTT,CASSLGVETGAFF,TRBJ1-1,TRBV19,.,.
TGTGCCAGTAGTATCGAAAACAACTCTGGGGCCAACGTCCTGACTTTC,CASSIENNSGANVLTF,TRBJ2-6,TRBV19,once,.
TGTGCCAGCAGTTTATCCGGGACAGGGAAGGATACTGGGGCCAACGTCCTGACTTTC,CASSLSGTGKDTGANVLTF,TRBJ2-6,TRBV28,few,TRBD1
TGTGCCAGCAGCCCCGTCAGCCTAGGGGCGGATACGCAGTATTTT,CASSPVSLGADTQYF,TRBJ2-3,TRBV6-5,once,.
TGCGCCAGCAGCCACCGGGGCCAAGAGACCCAGTACTTC,CASSHRGQETQYF,TRBJ2-5,TRBV5-1,.,.
TGCGCCAGCAGCCGCCCCCAGGGGACCACAGATACGCAGTATTTT,CASSRPQGTTDTQYF,TRBJ2-3,TRBV5-1,.,.
TGTGCCAGCAGCCGACCTTCCGGGGGAAGCTCCTACGAGCAGTACTTC,CASSRPSGGSSYEQYF,TRBJ2-7,TRBV13,.,.
TGTGCCAGCAGTTTCTGGACCCAAACAGATACGCAGTATTTT,CASSFWTQTDTQYF,TRBJ2-3,TRBV2,.,.
TGTGCCACCAGGGGCGTTAGCAATCAGCCCCAGCATTTT,CATRGVSNQPQHF,TRBJ1-5,TRBV24-1,.,.
TGTGCAAGCGCTTTTCGGGACTATGGCTACACCTTC,CASAFRDYGYTF,TRBJ1-2,TRBV7-9,.,.
TGTGCCAGCAGCCGCGGGGGGGCCTACACCGGGGAGCTGTTTTTT,CASSRGGAYTGELFF,TRBJ2-2,TRBV7-9,.,TRBD2
TGTGCCAGCAGCTTAGAGGGACTCCGAGACGTACCGGCCAAAAACATTCAGTACTTC,CASSLEGLRDVPAKNIQYF,TRBJ2-4,TRBV7-2,.,.
TGTGCCAGCAGTGAAGCGGGCGGCAGCTCCTACAATGAGCAGTTCTTC,CASSEAGGSSYNEQFF,TRBJ2-1,TRBV2,.,.
TGTGCCAGCAGAGACTCGTATTATGGCTACACCTTC,CASRDSYYGYTF,TRBJ1-2,TRBV2,once,.
TGTGCCAGCAGCCCGACCAGAGGGATAGATACGCAGTATTTT,CASSPTRGIDTQYF,TRBJ2-3,TRBV7-2,.,.
TGTGCCAGCAGCCCTGGGACTAGCGGGGGGTACGAGCAGTACTTC,CASSPGTSGGYEQYF,TRBJ2-7,TRBV5-4,once,TRBD2
TGCGCCAGCAGCTTGGCGGGGCTCGACACCGGGGAGCTGTTTTTT,CASSLAGLDTGELFF,TRBJ2-2,TRBV5-1,.,.